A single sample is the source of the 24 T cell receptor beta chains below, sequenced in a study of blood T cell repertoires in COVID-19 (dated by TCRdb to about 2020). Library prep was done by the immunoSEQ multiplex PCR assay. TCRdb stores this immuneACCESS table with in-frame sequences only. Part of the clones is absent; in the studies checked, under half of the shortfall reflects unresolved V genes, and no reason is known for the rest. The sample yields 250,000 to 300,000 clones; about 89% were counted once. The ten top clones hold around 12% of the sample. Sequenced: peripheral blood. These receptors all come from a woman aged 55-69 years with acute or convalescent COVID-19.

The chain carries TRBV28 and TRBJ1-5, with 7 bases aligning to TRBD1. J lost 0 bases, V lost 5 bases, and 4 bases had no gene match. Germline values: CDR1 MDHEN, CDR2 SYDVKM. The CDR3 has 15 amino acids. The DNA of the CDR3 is TGTGCCAGCAGTCCGACAGGGATTAGCAATCAGCCCCAGCATTTT. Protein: CASSPTGISNQPQHF.

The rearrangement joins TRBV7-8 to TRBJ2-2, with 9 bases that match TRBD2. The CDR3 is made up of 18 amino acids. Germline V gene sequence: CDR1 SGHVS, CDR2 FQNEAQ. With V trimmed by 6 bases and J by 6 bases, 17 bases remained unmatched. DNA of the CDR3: TGTGCCAGCAGTGTTTGGGGATTAGCGGGAGTATTATCCGGGGAGCTGTTTTTT. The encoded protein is CASSVWGLAGVLSGELFF.

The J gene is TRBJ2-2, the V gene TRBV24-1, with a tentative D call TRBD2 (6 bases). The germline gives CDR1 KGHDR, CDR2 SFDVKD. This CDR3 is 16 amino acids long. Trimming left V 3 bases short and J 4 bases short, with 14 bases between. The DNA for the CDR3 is TGTGCCACCAGTGATCCCGTGGGGGGAAGCACCGGGGAGCTGTTTTTT. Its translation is CATSDPVGGSTGELFF.

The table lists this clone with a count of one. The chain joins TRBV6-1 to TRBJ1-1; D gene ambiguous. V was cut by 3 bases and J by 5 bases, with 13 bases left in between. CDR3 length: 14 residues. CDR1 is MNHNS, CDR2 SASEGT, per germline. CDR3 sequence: CASSDAGGDTEAFF. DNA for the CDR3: TGTGCCAGCAGTGATGCTGGCGGGGATACTGAAGCTTTCTTT.

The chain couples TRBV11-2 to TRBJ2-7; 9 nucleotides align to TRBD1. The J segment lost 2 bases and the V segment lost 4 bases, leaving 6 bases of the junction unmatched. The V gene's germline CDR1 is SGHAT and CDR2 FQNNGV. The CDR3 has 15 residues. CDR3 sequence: CASSSLQGAAYEQYF. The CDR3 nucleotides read TGTGCCAGCAGCTCATTACAGGGGGCGGCCTACGAGCAGTACTTC.

CDR3 in amino acids: CASIKDSNSPLHF. CDR3 nucleotide sequence: TGTGCCAGCATCAAGGACAGCAATTCACCCCTCCACTTT. The V gene is TRBV2, the J gene TRBJ1-6; tentatively, D is TRBD1 (6 bases). Deletions cut 7 bases from V and 7 bases from J, with 11 bases between. In germline, CDR1 is SNHLY, CDR2 FYNNEI. This CDR3 is built from 13 residues.

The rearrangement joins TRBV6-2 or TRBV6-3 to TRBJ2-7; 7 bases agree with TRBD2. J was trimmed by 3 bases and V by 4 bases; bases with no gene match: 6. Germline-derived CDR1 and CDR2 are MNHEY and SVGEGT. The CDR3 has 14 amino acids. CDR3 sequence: CASSWGGGYYEQYF. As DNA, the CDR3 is TGTGCCAGCAGTTGGGGCGGGGGATACTACGAGCAGTACTTC.

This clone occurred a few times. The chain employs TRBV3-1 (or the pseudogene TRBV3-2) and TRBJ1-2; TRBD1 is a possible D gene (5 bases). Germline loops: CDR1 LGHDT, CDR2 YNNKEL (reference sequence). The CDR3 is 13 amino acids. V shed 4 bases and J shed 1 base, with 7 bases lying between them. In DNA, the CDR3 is TGTGCCAGCAGCCCGACAGATAACTATGGCTACACCTTC. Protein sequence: CASSPTDNYGYTF.

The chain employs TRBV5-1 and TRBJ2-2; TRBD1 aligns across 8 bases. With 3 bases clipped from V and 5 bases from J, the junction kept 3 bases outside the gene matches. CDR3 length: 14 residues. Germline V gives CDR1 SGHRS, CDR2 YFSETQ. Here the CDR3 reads CASSSQGGTGELFF. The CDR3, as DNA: TGCGCCAGCAGCTCACAGGGGGGAACCGGGGAGCTGTTTTTT.

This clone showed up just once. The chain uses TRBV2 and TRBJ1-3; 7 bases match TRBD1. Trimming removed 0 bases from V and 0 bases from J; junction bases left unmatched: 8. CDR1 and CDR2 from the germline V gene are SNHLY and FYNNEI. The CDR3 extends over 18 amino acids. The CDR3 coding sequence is TGTGCCAGCAGTGAAGCGCTTTACAGGGGCGCCTCTGGAAACACCATATATTTT. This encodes CASSEALYRGASGNTIYF.

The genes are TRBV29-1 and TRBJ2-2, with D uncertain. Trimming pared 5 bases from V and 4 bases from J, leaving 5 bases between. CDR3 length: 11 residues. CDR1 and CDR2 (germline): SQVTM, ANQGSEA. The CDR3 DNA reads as TGCAGCGTTACTATCACCGGGGAGCTGTTTTTT. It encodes CSVTITGELFF.

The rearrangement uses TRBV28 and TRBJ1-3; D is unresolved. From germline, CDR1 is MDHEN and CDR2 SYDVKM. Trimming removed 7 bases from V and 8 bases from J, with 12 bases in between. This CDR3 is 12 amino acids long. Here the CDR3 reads CASTSRGYTIYF. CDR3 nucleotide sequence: TGTGCCAGCACCTCGCGGGGATACACCATATATTTT.

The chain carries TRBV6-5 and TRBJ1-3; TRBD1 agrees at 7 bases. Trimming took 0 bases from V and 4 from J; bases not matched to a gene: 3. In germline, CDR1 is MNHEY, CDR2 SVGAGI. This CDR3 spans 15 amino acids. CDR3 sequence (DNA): TGTGCCAGCAGTTACTCGACAGGGTACGGAAACACCATATATTTT. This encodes CASSYSTGYGNTIYF.

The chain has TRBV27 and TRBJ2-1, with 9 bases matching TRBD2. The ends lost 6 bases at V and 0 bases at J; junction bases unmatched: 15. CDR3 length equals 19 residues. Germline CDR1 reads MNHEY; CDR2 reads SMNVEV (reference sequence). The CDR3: CASSPRGAGGRGSYNEQFF. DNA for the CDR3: TGTGCCAGCAGCCCCCGAGGGGCGGGAGGGCGCGGCTCCTACAATGAGCAGTTCTTC.

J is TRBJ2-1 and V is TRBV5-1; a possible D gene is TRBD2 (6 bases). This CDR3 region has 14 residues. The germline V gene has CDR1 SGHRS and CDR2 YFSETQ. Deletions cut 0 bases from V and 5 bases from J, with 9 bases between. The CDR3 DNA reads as TGCGCCAGCAGCTTGGACCCTAGCGACAATGAGCAGTTCTTC. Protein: CASSLDPSDNEQFF.

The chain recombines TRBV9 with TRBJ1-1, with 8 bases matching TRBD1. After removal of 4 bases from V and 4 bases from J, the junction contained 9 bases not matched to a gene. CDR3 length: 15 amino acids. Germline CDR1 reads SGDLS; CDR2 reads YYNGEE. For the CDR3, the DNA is TGTGCCAGCAGCCAGGCAGGGGGCTGGGTCACTGAAGCTTTCTTT. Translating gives CASSQAGGWVTEAFF.

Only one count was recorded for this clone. CDR3 in amino acids: CSAGQGRNTEAFF. CDR3 DNA: TGCAGCGCCGGACAGGGGCGGAACACTGAAGCTTTCTTT. The chain employs TRBV29-1 and TRBJ1-1, with 9 bases fitting TRBD1. Germline V gene data show CDR1 as SQVTM and CDR2 as ANQGSEA. The ends lost 7 bases at V and 1 base at J; junction bases unmatched: 4. This CDR3 has 13 amino acids.

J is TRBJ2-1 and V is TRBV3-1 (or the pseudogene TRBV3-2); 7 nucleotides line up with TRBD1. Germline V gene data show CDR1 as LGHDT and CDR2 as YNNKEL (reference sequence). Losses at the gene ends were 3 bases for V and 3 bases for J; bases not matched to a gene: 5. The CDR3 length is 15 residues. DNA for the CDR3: TGTGCCAGCAGCCAGAGACAGGGCTTCTACAATGAGCAGTTCTTC. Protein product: CASSQRQGFYNEQFF.

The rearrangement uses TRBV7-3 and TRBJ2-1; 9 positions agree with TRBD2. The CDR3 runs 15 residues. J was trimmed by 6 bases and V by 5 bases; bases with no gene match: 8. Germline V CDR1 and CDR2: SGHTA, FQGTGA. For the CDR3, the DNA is TGTGCCAGCAGCCCCGCGGGAGGGGGGGGCAATGAGCAGTTCTTC. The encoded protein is CASSPAGGGGNEQFF.

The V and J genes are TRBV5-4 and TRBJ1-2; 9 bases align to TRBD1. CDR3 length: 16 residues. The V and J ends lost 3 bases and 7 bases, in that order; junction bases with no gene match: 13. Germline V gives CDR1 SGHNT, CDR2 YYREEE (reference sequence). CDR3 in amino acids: CASSYNSGTGLSGYTF. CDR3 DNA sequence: TGTGCCAGCAGCTATAATTCCGGGACAGGGCTCTCTGGCTACACCTTC.

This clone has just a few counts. The DNA for the CDR3 is TGTGCCAGCTCACCACTTCAGGGGGATAACTATGGCTACACCTTC. This sequence encodes CASSPLQGDNYGYTF. The gene calls are TRBV18 and TRBJ1-2; 7 nucleotides line up with TRBD1. Per germline, CDR1 KGHSH and CDR2 LQKENI. V was pared by 1 base and J by 1 base, with 3 bases of the junction left unmatched. This CDR3 contains 15 residues. Combining the CDR3 with reference TRBV18 and TRBJ1-2 gives the whole variable domain NAGVMQNPRHLVRRRGQEARLRCSPMKGHSHVYWYRQLPEEGLKFMVYLQKENIIDESGMPKERFSAEFPKEGPSILRIQQVVRGDSAAYFCASSPLQGDNYGYTFGSGTRLTVV.

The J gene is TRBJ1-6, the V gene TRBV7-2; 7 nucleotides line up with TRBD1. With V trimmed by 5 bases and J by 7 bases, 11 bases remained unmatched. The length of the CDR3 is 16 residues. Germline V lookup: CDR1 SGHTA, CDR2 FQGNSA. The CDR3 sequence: CASSPVRRDRNSPLHF. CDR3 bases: TGTGCCAGCAGCCCTGTTCGACGGGACAGAAATTCACCCCTCCACTTT.

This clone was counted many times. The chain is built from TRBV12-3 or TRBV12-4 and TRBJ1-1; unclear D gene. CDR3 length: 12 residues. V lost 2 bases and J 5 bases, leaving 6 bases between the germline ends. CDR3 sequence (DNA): TGTGCCAGCAGTTTACAGGCAACTGAAGCTTTCTTT. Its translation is CASSLQATEAFF.

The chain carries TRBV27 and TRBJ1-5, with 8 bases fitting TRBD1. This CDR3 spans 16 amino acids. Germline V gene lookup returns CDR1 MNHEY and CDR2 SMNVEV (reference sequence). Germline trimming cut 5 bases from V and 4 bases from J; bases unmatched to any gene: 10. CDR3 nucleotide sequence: TGTGCCAGCAGTCCCGGTGCAGGGGGCAGGAATCAGCCCCAGCATTTT. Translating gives CASSPGAGGRNQPQHF.